This T cell receptor beta chain was identified in a study of OX40 agonist ivuxolimab in advanced cancers. Across the study: The eligibility criteria allowed prior anti-PD-1, anti-PD-L1 or anti-CTLA-4 therapy, and 40% had some. Study-level points and caveats: Several nonresponders also turned out to have low normalized T-cell clonal expansion.

This clone has a single count. Antigen unknown. The repertoire was sequenced with immunoSEQ multiplex PCR; TCRdb's copy has only in-frame clones and lacks some. Of around 90,000 clones in the sample, about 91% were seen once. Patients who had autoimmune disease history or got systemic immunosuppression were left out. The starting material was CD4+ or CD8+ T cells sorted from blood, obtained in a trial of the OX40 agonist ivuxolimab. The source of this sequence is an adult with an advanced solid tumor such as melanoma, head and neck, liver or kidney cancer.

This CDR3 is CATSRDQLLAKNPYEQFF. The CDR3 bases are TGTGCCACCAGCAGAGATCAGCTTTTAGCGAAGAATCCGTATGAGCAGTTCTTC. V gene TRBV15 combines with J gene TRBJ2-1, with D possibly being TRBD2 (5 bases). From germline, CDR1 is LNHNV and CDR2 YYDKDF (reference sequence). V lost 0 bases and J lost 8, with 23 bases in between. This CDR3 is 18 amino acids long. Full variable domain (rest looked up from reference TRBV15 and TRBJ2-1): DAMVIQNPRYQVTQFGKPVTLSCSQTLNHNVMYWYQQKSSQAPKLLFHYYDKDFNNEADTPDNFQSRRPNTSFCFLDIRSPGLGDTAMYLCATSRDQLLAKNPYEQFFGPGTRLTVL.